These 18 T cell receptor beta chains were sequenced from one sample in a study of cytotoxic CD8 clonotypes in ibrutinib-treated CLL. TCRdb keeps only in-frame clones here, not all; method: immunoSEQ multiplex PCR. The table has 200,000 to 250,000 clones, about 75% seen once. Sample: PBMCs, taken after 12 months of ibrutinib treatment. Receptor source: a human donor with chronic lymphocytic leukemia.

The chain couples TRBV6-6 to TRBJ1-3, with D maybe TRBD1 (6 bases). Trimming pared 6 bases from V and 0 bases from J, leaving 12 bases between. This CDR3 is built from 15 residues. Germline lookup yields CDR1 MNHNY and CDR2 SVGAGI (reference sequence). The CDR3 sequence: CASSRGQISGNTIYF. The CDR3 region has the DNA TGTGCCAGCAGCCGCGGACAGATCTCTGGAAACACCATATATTTT.

The chain joins TRBV10-3 to TRBJ1-1; tentative D call: TRBD1 (5 bases). Trimming shortened V by 3 bases and J by 4 bases, and 15 bases separated the two germline ends. This CDR3 has 15 amino acids. Germline loops: CDR1 ENHRY, CDR2 SYGVKD. CDR3: CAISDLWGSGTEAFF. The CDR3 region has the DNA TGTGCCATCAGTGATCTTTGGGGGAGTGGCACTGAAGCTTTCTTT.

The chain couples TRBV9 to TRBJ1-2; weak D call: TRBD1 (5 bases). The germline V gene has CDR1 SGDLS and CDR2 YYNGEE. V was cut by 0 bases and J by 7 bases, with 13 bases left in between. The CDR3 is made up of 14 amino acids. The CDR3 is CASSVGDFSFGYTF. CDR3 DNA sequence: TGTGCCAGCAGCGTAGGGGACTTCTCCTTTGGCTACACCTTC.

Only a few counts were recorded for this clone. The chain combines TRBV11-2 with TRBJ2-1, with a possible D match to TRBD1 (6 bases). V lost 1 base and J lost 4, with 17 bases in between. Germline V gene sequence: CDR1 SGHAT, CDR2 FQNNGV. CDR3 length equals 17 residues. The CDR3 sequence: CASSLGLRAGEYNEQFF. The CDR3 bases are TGTGCCAGCAGCTTAGGGCTAAGGGCAGGGGAATACAATGAGCAGTTCTTC.

V gene TRBV19 combines with J gene TRBJ1-4; D is possibly TRBD1 (5 bases). The germline gives CDR1 LNHDA, CDR2 SQIVND (reference sequence). V shed 3 bases and J shed 5 bases, with 10 bases lying between them. This CDR3 is 14 amino acids long. CDR3 coding DNA: TGTGCCAGTAGTATTCGGCAGGGCAATGAAAAACTGTTTTTT. It specifies CASSIRQGNEKLFF.

The chain joins TRBV21-1 to TRBJ2-4. TRBV21-1 is assigned pseudogene status. CDR3 length: 16 amino acids. CDR3 bases: TGTGCCAGCAGCAAGGAAGGGAACTGGGCCAAAAACATTCAGTACTTC. It encodes CASSKEGNWAKNIQYF.

The V call is TRBV7-6, the J call TRBJ1-5; TRBD1 is a possible D gene (5 bases). From germline, CDR1 is SGHVS and CDR2 FNYEAQ. This CDR3 spans 13 amino acids. Between the trimmed V and J ends, which lost 5 bases and 4 bases, there was a span of 9 bases. DNA of the CDR3: TGTGCCAGCAGCCCACAGGAAAATCAGCCCCAGCATTTT. It encodes CASSPQENQPQHF.

The V and J genes are TRBV7-2 and TRBJ2-1; no clear D. Looked up from germline, CDR1 is SGHTA and CDR2 is FQGNSA. V dropped 5 bases and J dropped 2 bases, with 13 bases sitting between them. This CDR3 region has 15 residues. CDR3 in amino acids: CASSHEGRAYNEQFF. In DNA, the CDR3 is TGTGCCAGCAGCCACGAAGGACGAGCCTACAATGAGCAGTTCTTC. The full variable domain, rest sourced from reference TRBV7-2 and TRBJ2-1, is GAGVSQSPSNKVTEKGKDVELRCDPISGHTALYWYRQSLGQGLEFLIYFQGNSAPDKSGLPSDRFSAERTGGSVSTLTIQRTQQEDSAVYLCASSHEGRAYNEQFFGPGTRLTVL.

As for this clone: Sequence at one end of the junction differs from germline and may be a read error. The same CDR3 also results from other DNA sequences found in this sample. V and J are TRBV11-2 and TRBJ2-1; D gene ambiguous. There are 11 residues in the CDR3. CDR1 and CDR2 from the germline V gene are SGHAT and FQNNGV. The CDR3 region is CASSSSNEQFF. CDR3 DNA: TGTGCCAGCAGCTCCTCCAATGAGCAGTTCTTC.

V gene TRBV12-1 combines with J gene TRBJ2-1; the table's D call, TRBD2, has no DNA check behind it. TRBV12-1 is shown as a pseudogene. The length of the CDR3 is 17 residues. DNA for the CDR3: TGTGCCAGCAGCTCTCGCTTCCGGGACTCTCCCTACAATGAGCAGTTCTTC. Encoded protein: CASSSRFRDSPYNEQFF.

CDR3 coding DNA: TGTGCCAGCAGCTTTACTAGCGGCTCCTACAATGAGCAGTTCTTC. Its translation: CASSFTSGSYNEQFF. The chain combines TRBV7-2 with TRBJ2-1, with 8 bases matching TRBD2. Unmatched junction bases numbered 1, after V lost 3 bases and J lost 0 bases. Germline assignment: CDR1 SGHTA and CDR2 FQGNSA. This CDR3 comprises 15 residues. The full variable domain, in which reference TRBV7-2 and TRBJ2-1 provide the parts outside the CDR3, is GAGVSQSPSNKVTEKGKDVELRCDPISGHTALYWYRQSLGQGLEFLIYFQGNSAPDKSGLPSDRFSAERTGGSVSTLTIQRTQQEDSAVYLCASSFTSGSYNEQFFGPGTRLTVL.

This clone was picked up a small number of times. V is TRBV2 and J is TRBJ2-7, with TRBD1 matching 10 bases. CDR3 length equals 15 residues. With V trimmed by 3 bases and J by 2 bases, 4 bases remained unmatched. The germline gives CDR1 SNHLY, CDR2 FYNNEI. CDR3 in amino acids: CASSDPGQGTYEQYF. In nucleotides, the CDR3 is TGTGCCAGCAGTGACCCGGGACAGGGGACCTACGAGCAGTACTTC. Drawing the rest from reference TRBV2 and TRBJ2-7, the complete variable domain is EPEVTQTPSHQVTQMGQEVILRCVPISNHLYFYWYRQILGQKVEFLVSFYNNEISEKSEIFDDQFSVERPDGSNFTLKIRSTKLEDSAMYFCASSDPGQGTYEQYFGPGTRLTVT.

Only a few counts were recorded for this clone. This chain links TRBV19 with TRBJ1-1; 8 bases agree with TRBD1. Germline values: CDR1 LNHDA, CDR2 SQIVND (reference sequence). Trimming cost V 4 bases and J 2 bases; bases outside gene matches: 3. The CDR3 has 14 residues. This CDR3 is CASSSDRGNTEAFF. CDR3 coding DNA: TGTGCCAGTAGTAGTGACAGGGGCAACACTGAAGCTTTCTTT.

This clone was seen many times. V usage is TRBV30 and J usage is TRBJ1-2; D call uncertain. V was cut by 0 bases and J by 8 bases, with 13 bases left in between. Germline-derived CDR1 and CDR2 are GTSNPN and SVGIG (reference sequence). This CDR3 has 13 amino acids. The CDR3 DNA follows: TGTGCCTGGAGTGTACACGGGGTAGGGGGCTACACCTTC. As protein: CAWSVHGVGGYTF.

The V gene is TRBV19, the J gene TRBJ1-2; the D is unclear. V lost 0 bases to trimming and J lost 8 bases, with 10 bases between them. The CDR3 spans 13 residues. Germline CDR1 LNHDA, CDR2 SQIVND (reference sequence). CDR3 nucleotide sequence: TGTGCCAGTAGTATAGAGGGAGCACGGGGCTACACCTTC. It yields the protein CASSIEGARGYTF.

The chain couples TRBV19 to TRBJ1-4; 7 nucleotides match TRBD1. Germline V gene lookup returns CDR1 LNHDA and CDR2 SQIVND (reference sequence). The CDR3 extends over 13 amino acids. Unmatched junction bases numbered 4, after V lost 8 bases and J lost 4 bases. CDR3 nucleotides: TGTGCCAGTGGCGGGACAGTTAATGAAAAACTGTTTTTT. The encoded protein is CASGGTVNEKLFF.

This sequence joins TRBV7-9 and TRBJ2-7, with 9 bases matching TRBD1. Trimming cost V 5 bases and J 0 bases; bases outside gene matches: 11. The CDR3 runs 17 residues. Germline V CDR1 and CDR2: SEHNR, FQNEAQ (reference sequence). The CDR3 region has the DNA TGTGCCAGCAGCATCAGACAGGGGGATTCCAGCTCCTACGAGCAGTACTTC. This codes for CASSIRQGDSSSYEQYF.

This chain links TRBV19 with TRBJ2-4, with D unclear. The germline gives CDR1 LNHDA, CDR2 SQIVND (reference sequence). This CDR3 contains 16 residues. V was clipped by 6 bases and J by 0 bases, with 15 bases between them. In nucleotides, the CDR3 is TGTGCCAGTAGGGGCCTCGAGACGTTAGCCAAAAACATTCAGTACTTC. Translation gives CASRGLETLAKNIQYF. The entire variable domain, with the rest obtained from reference TRBV19 and TRBJ2-4, is as follows: DGGITQSPKYLFRKEGQNVTLSCEQNLNHDAMYWYRQDPGQGLRLIYYSQIVNDFQKGDIAEGYSVSREKKESFPLTVTSAQKNPTAFYLCASRGLETLAKNIQYFGAGTRLSVL.